Below are 27 T cell receptor beta chains sequenced from a single sample in a study of blood T cell repertoires in COVID-19. Repertoires were generated with immunoSEQ multiplex PCR, while TCRdb's copy carries only in-frame clones and drops some. The sample has about 69,000 clones, 75% to 85% seen once. The sequencing sample was made of peripheral blood. Receptors originate from a human donor in a cohort sampled during active COVID-19.

V and J are TRBV6-5 and TRBJ1-1; 7 bases fit TRBD1. The CDR3 is 12 residues long. Trimming removed 6 bases from V and 3 bases from J; junction bases left unmatched: 1. CDR1 is MNHEY and CDR2 is SVGAGI in the germline V gene. CDR3 sequence reads: CASRTGYTEAFF. CDR3 sequence (DNA): TGTGCCAGCAGGACAGGGTACACTGAAGCTTTCTTT.

The chain uses TRBV6-6 and TRBJ2-7; perhaps TRBD1 as D (6 bases). Germline-derived CDR1 and CDR2 are MNHNY and SVGAGI (reference sequence). V was cut by 2 bases and J by 3 bases, with 14 bases left in between. This CDR3 is built from 15 residues. CDR3 amino acids: CASSYKGDGDYEQYF. For the CDR3, the DNA is TGTGCCAGCAGTTACAAGGGGGACGGTGACTACGAGCAGTACTTC.

This chain joins TRBV5-1 and TRBJ2-3, with a weak D call TRBD1 (6 bases). The germline V and J ends were trimmed by 2 bases and 5 bases, with 12 bases remaining between them. The CDR3 has 14 residues. Germline-derived CDR1 and CDR2 are SGHRS and YFSETQ. The CDR3 sequence is CASSFRGERDTQYF. Written as DNA, the CDR3 is TGCGCCAGCAGCTTCAGGGGAGAGAGAGATACGCAGTATTTT.

This sequence joins TRBV5-4 and TRBJ2-1; D gene unclear. Deletions cut 3 bases from V and 8 bases from J, with 9 bases between. The germline gives CDR1 SGHNT, CDR2 YYREEE (reference sequence). The CDR3 covers 12 residues. This chain's CDR3 is CASSSTVDEQFF. The CDR3 bases are TGTGCCAGCAGCTCCACAGTAGATGAGCAGTTCTTC.

This chain uses TRBV4-2 with TRBJ1-3; a possible D gene is TRBD1 (6 bases). Trimming pared 0 bases from V and 4 bases from J, leaving 16 bases between. The germline V gene encodes CDR1 LGHNA and CDR2 YNFKEQ. The CDR3 is 17 amino acids. This chain's CDR3 is CASSQDGGPGVGNTIYF. The CDR3 nucleotides are TGTGCCAGCAGCCAAGATGGGGGCCCTGGGGTGGGAAACACCATATATTTT.

This chain uses TRBV3-1 (or the pseudogene TRBV3-2) with TRBJ1-2; 10 nucleotides line up with TRBD1. Trimming took 0 bases from V and 2 from J; bases not matched to a gene: 3. Looked up from germline, CDR1 is LGHDT and CDR2 is YNNKEL (reference sequence). The CDR3 has 16 residues. In DNA form, the CDR3 reads TGTGCCAGCAGCCAAGAGTCGGGACAGGGGAACTATGGCTACACCTTC. Translated: CASSQESGQGNYGYTF.

In this sample, this clone turned up a few times. The rearrangement links TRBV5-1 to TRBJ1-2; perhaps TRBD1 as D (6 bases). This CDR3 has 13 residues. The V end was cut by 7 bases, the J end by 4 bases, with 14 bases between. CDR1 SGHRS and CDR2 YFSETQ come from the germline V gene. The DNA for the CDR3 is TGCGCCAGCGGTACAACGACAGGCTATGGCTACACCTTC. It yields the protein CASGTTTGYGYTF.

The V and J genes are TRBV30 and TRBJ1-1; D perhaps matches TRBD1 (6 bases). In germline, CDR1 is GTSNPN, CDR2 SVGIG (reference sequence). The V end was cut by 3 bases, the J end by 1 base, with 6 bases between. This CDR3 region has 12 residues. CDR3 nucleotide sequence: TGTGCCTGGAGGACAGGGAACACTGAAGCTTTCTTT. This translates into CAWRTGNTEAFF.

In this sample, this clone turned up a few times. The chain combines TRBV7-9 with TRBJ1-1; D uncertain. Germline V CDR1 and CDR2: SEHNR, FQNEAQ (reference sequence). The V and J ends lost 4 bases and 6 bases respectively, with 12 bases between them. CDR3 length: 13 amino acids. The CDR3 sequence is CASSSPQMAEAFF. DNA of the CDR3: TGTGCCAGCAGCTCACCACAAATGGCTGAAGCTTTCTTT.

The chain employs TRBV27 and TRBJ2-7; the D gene is possibly TRBD2 (6 bases). Deletions cut 3 bases from V and 5 bases from J, with 14 bases between. This CDR3 comprises 14 residues. Germline loops: CDR1 MNHEY, CDR2 SMNVEV (reference sequence). CDR3 protein: CASSFGQGGHEQYF. The CDR3 DNA is TGTGCCAGCAGTTTCGGGCAGGGAGGCCACGAGCAGTACTTC.

The table lists this clone with a few counts. The rearrangement joins TRBV19 to TRBJ2-5; TRBD2 matches at 7 bases. The germline gives CDR1 LNHDA, CDR2 SQIVND (reference sequence). CDR3 length equals 14 residues. Trimming removed 7 bases from V and 2 bases from J; junction bases left unmatched: 7. The CDR3 DNA reads TGTGCCAGTACCTATAGAGCGGGGCAAGAGACCCAGTACTTC. Encoded protein: CASTYRAGQETQYF.

The rearrangement links TRBV18 to TRBJ2-2; possibly TRBD1 for D (5 bases). Germline values: CDR1 KGHSH, CDR2 LQKENI. Trimming took 4 bases from V and 6 from J, leaving 12 bases between them. The CDR3 is 14 amino acids. The CDR3 nucleotides are TGTGCCAGCTCACTCCGTAGGGGCGCCGGGGAGCTGTTTTTT. Its translation: CASSLRRGAGELFF.

This clone was detected a few times. The CDR3 sequence: CASSQWTGRPYGYTF. The CDR3 coding sequence is TGTGCCAGCAGCCAGTGGACAGGGCGGCCCTACGGCTACACCTTC. The J gene is TRBJ1-2, the V gene TRBV3-1 (or the pseudogene TRBV3-2); 8 bases line up with TRBD1. The CDR3 runs 15 residues. V shed 3 bases and J 8 bases; nucleotides not matched to a gene: 11. Germline V gene data show CDR1 as LGHDT and CDR2 as YNNKEL (reference sequence).

This clone was counted a single time. The rearrangement links TRBV3-1 (or the pseudogene TRBV3-2) to TRBJ2-1; 9 bases are shared with TRBD2. Per the germline V gene, CDR1 is LGHDT and CDR2 is YNNKEL (reference sequence). The CDR3 totals 14 residues. J lost 8 bases, V lost 4 bases, and 6 bases had no gene match. Written as DNA, the CDR3 is TGTGCCAGCAGCCTAGCGGGGGCCAGGGATGAGCAGTTCTTC. Translation gives CASSLAGARDEQFF.

This clone was observed a few times. The rearrangement joins TRBV5-1 to TRBJ2-1; TRBD2 aligns across 12 bases. CDR3 length: 17 residues. Per the germline V gene, CDR1 is SGHRS and CDR2 is YFSETQ. Germline trimming cut 4 bases from V and 7 bases from J; bases unmatched to any gene: 12. The CDR3 region is CASSDIKLAGGENEQFF. For the CDR3, the DNA is TGCGCCAGCAGCGACATTAAACTAGCGGGGGGCGAAAATGAGCAGTTCTTC.

The V call is TRBV15, the J call TRBJ2-1; D unclear. V lost 0 bases to trimming and J lost 8 bases, with 11 bases between them. The CDR3 totals 14 residues. Germline assignment: CDR1 LNHNV and CDR2 YYDKDF (reference sequence). The CDR3 region is CATSRDPSPHEQFF. CDR3 DNA sequence: TGTGCCACCAGCAGAGATCCCTCTCCCCATGAGCAGTTCTTC.

The chain couples TRBV25-1 to TRBJ2-2; D may be TRBD2 (5 bases). Germline CDR1 MGHDK, CDR2 SYGVNS. The CDR3 spans 17 residues. Between the trimmed V and J ends, which lost 0 bases and 1 base, there was a span of 12 bases. This CDR3 is CASSEYGRGMNTGELFF. Written as DNA, the CDR3 is TGTGCCAGCAGTGAATATGGGAGAGGGATGAACACCGGGGAGCTGTTTTTT.

The chain recombines TRBV7-6 with TRBJ2-2, with a tentative D call TRBD1 (6 bases). The germline V gene has CDR1 SGHVS and CDR2 FNYEAQ. V was clipped by 5 bases and J by 5 bases, with 15 bases between them. CDR3 length: 15 residues. CDR3 residues: CASSLRTDRTGELFF. CDR3 bases: TGTGCCAGCAGCCTCCGGACAGATAGAACCGGGGAGCTGTTTTTT.

The chain couples TRBV5-1 to TRBJ2-3, with TRBD2 matching 14 bases. This CDR3 is 19 amino acids long. V was clipped by 0 bases and J by 7 bases; unmatched bases: 13. Per the germline V gene, CDR1 is SGHRS and CDR2 is YFSETQ. CDR3 region: CASSLGTSGGRAFPYTQYF. The CDR3 DNA is TGCGCCAGCAGCTTGGGGACTAGCGGGGGGCGAGCATTTCCGTATACGCAGTATTTT.

The chain combines TRBV3-1 (or the pseudogene TRBV3-2) with TRBJ1-2; 7 bases fit TRBD1. Germline lookup yields CDR1 LGHDT and CDR2 YNNKEL (reference sequence). This CDR3 is built from 15 residues. The ends lost 1 base at V and 3 bases at J; junction bases unmatched: 5. The CDR3 loop reads CASSQGPQGYYGYTF. The DNA of the CDR3 is TGTGCCAGCAGCCAAGGCCCACAGGGGTACTATGGCTACACCTTC.

The V call is TRBV4-1, the J call TRBJ2-7; 7 nucleotides agree with TRBD1. CDR1 is MGHRA and CDR2 is YSYEKL in the germline V gene. The length of the CDR3 is 14 residues. J lost 6 bases, V lost 1 base, and 6 bases had no gene match. This CDR3 is CASSQGQGEIEQYF. CDR3 sequence (DNA): TGCGCCAGCAGCCAAGGACAGGGTGAAATCGAGCAGTACTTC.

The chain is built from TRBV4-1 and TRBJ2-7; 12 nucleotides align to TRBD2. The CDR3 runs to 17 residues. Trimming took 5 bases from V and 0 from J; bases not matched to a gene: 8. Germline V gene lookup returns CDR1 MGHRA and CDR2 YSYEKL. The CDR3 loop is CASSRTTSGGSSYEQYF. DNA of the CDR3: TGCGCCAGCAGCAGAACGACTAGCGGGGGATCCTCCTACGAGCAGTACTTC.

The rearrangement uses TRBV6-1 and TRBJ2-3; 8 bases are shared with TRBD2. The CDR3 length is 16 residues. In germline, CDR1 is MNHNS, CDR2 SASEGT. The trim removed 2 bases at V and 0 bases at J, leaving 4 bases unmatched. CDR3: CASSERGGVSTDTQYF. The CDR3 DNA sequence: TGTGCCAGCAGTGAACGGGGGGGGGTGAGCACAGATACGCAGTATTTT.

V gene TRBV30 combines with J gene TRBJ1-1; TRBD1 matches 8 bases. This CDR3 region has 14 residues. Germline values: CDR1 GTSNPN, CDR2 SVGIG (reference sequence). V lost 0 bases to trimming and J lost 3 bases; unmatched junction nucleotides: 3. The CDR3 reads CAWSVTGGDTEAFF. The CDR3 coding sequence is TGTGCCTGGAGTGTCACAGGGGGGGACACTGAAGCTTTCTTT.

In its sample, this clone was seen once. The V and J genes are TRBV9 and TRBJ1-1, with TRBD1 as a possible D gene (6 bases). The CDR3 runs 15 residues. The germline V gene has CDR1 SGDLS and CDR2 YYNGEE. V lost 0 bases and J lost 5, with 14 bases in between. This chain's CDR3 is CASSVGTGRGTEAFF. The CDR3 region has the DNA TGTGCCAGCAGCGTAGGTACAGGGAGAGGGACTGAAGCTTTCTTT.

This clone came up once. V and J are TRBV5-6 and TRBJ2-7; D gene ambiguous. Germline values: CDR1 SGHDT, CDR2 YYEEEE. Between the trimmed V and J ends, which lost 1 base and 3 bases, there was a span of 14 bases. This CDR3 contains 15 residues. DNA of the CDR3: TGTGCCAGCAGCTTGAATCCTCAAGTAGTCTACGAGCAGTACTTC. Translation: CASSLNPQVVYEQYF.

CDR3 region: CAISDGGDYYNEQFF. In DNA form, the CDR3 reads TGTGCCATCAGTGATGGGGGGGACTATTACAATGAGCAGTTCTTC. This chain connects TRBV10-3 to TRBJ2-1; TRBD2 aligns across 7 bases. The CDR3 totals 15 residues. Germline CDR1 ENHRY, CDR2 SYGVKD. Trimming took 3 bases from V and 4 from J; bases not matched to a gene: 6.